This T cell receptor (beta chain) was observed in a study of cytomegalovirus exposure and HLA in healthy donors. PCR employed 60 Vbeta and 13 Jbeta primers. This table comes from immunoSEQ multiplex PCR, and its TCRdb copy is limited to in-frame clones, with some not included. The repertoire holds just over 150,000 clones, with roughly 80% as singletons. Comment on this clone: The antigen remains undetermined.

Broader study findings: A later analysis showed TCR association rates differing by HLA locus, peaking at DRB1 and lowest at HLA-C. It was taken for granted in presence/absence analyses that sequencing depth across donors was roughly uniform.

This sequence was found in a male donor in good health and CMV-seropositive. The sequenced sample consisted of PBMCs.

CDR3 protein: CAWGRRSSYNEQFF. In DNA, the CDR3 is TGTGCCTGGGGCCGGAGAAGCTCCTACAATGAGCAGTTCTTC. This rearrangement joins TRBV30 to TRBJ2-1; D call uncertain. Between the trimmed V and J ends, which lost 5 bases and 0 bases, there was a span of 11 bases. The germline gives CDR1 GTSNPN, CDR2 SVGIG (reference sequence). This CDR3 has 14 amino acids.